A single sample gave rise to the 9 T cell receptor beta chains below, sequenced in a study of CD8 T cells in ankylosing spondylitis. TCRdb fed the 5' RACE reads into MiXCR, producing one record per CDR3 protein. In the table there are fewer than 750,000 distinct CDR3 sequences, 15% to 20% of which are singletons. Findings and limits, study-wide: Typical of ankylosing spondylitis blood, it appeared, was a TCR beta motif of under 10 highly homologous variants.

No antigen has been identified for these receptors. The sequencing input was blood, either unsorted or a sorted T cell fraction (not recorded which). All receptors come from a male donor with ankylosing spondylitis.

This clonotype appeared a few times. The chain links TRBV6-1 to TRBJ1-4, with D uncertain. V gave up 7 bases and J gave up 0 bases, with 6 bases separating them. The V gene's germline CDR1 is MNHNS and CDR2 SASEGT. The CDR3 runs 13 residues. CDR3 coding DNA: TGTGCCAGCACCACCGCAACTAATGAAAAACTGTTTTTT. This translates into CASTTATNEKLFF.

This clonotype was detected a few times. The chain has TRBV12-3 or TRBV12-4 and TRBJ1-1; possible D gene TRBD1, 5 bases. The V and J ends lost 6 bases and 7 bases respectively, with 18 bases between them. This CDR3 spans 14 amino acids. CDR3: CASSPGTAFGEAFF. As DNA, the CDR3 is TGTGCCAGCAGCCCAGGGACGGCGTTTGGTGAAGCTTTCTTT.

The chain links TRBV9 to TRBJ1-1, with D uncertain. CDR3 length equals 15 residues. Germline V gene lookup returns CDR1 SGDLS and CDR2 YYNGEE. V gave up 0 bases and J gave up 0 bases, with 9 bases separating them. The CDR3 reads CASSVVPPMNTEAFF. In DNA form, the CDR3 reads TGTGCCAGCAGCGTAGTTCCGCCTATGAACACTGAAGCTTTCTTT.

V is TRBV4-1 and J is TRBJ2-3; possibly TRBD1 for D (5 bases). Trimming removed 0 bases at V and 0 bases at J, with 13 bases between. From germline, CDR1 is MGHRA and CDR2 YSYEKL. The length of the CDR3 is 17 residues. CDR3 protein: CASSQEPAHRSTDTQYF. The CDR3 region has the DNA TGCGCCAGCAGCCAAGAGCCGGCCCACAGGAGCACAGATACGCAGTATTTT.

The chain carries TRBV30 and TRBJ2-1; the D call may be TRBD1 or TRBD2 (5 bases each). Trimming left V 4 bases short and J 4 bases short, with 14 bases between. The CDR3 contains 14 residues. The germline gives CDR1 GTSNPN, CDR2 SVGIG (reference sequence). CDR3 bases: TGTGCCTGGAAACCCTGGGACGGATACAATGAGCAGTTCTTC. It specifies CAWKPWDGYNEQFF.

The genes are TRBV7-8 and TRBJ1-3; D remains unclear. The CDR3 totals 15 residues. Deletions cut 4 bases from V and 2 bases from J, with 12 bases between. Germline-derived CDR1 and CDR2 are SGHVS and FQNEAQ. CDR3 sequence: CASSSDGRTGNTIYF. CDR3 nucleotide sequence: TGTGCCAGCAGCTCCGACGGAAGGACTGGAAACACCATATATTTT.

This clonotype has just a few counts. The chain links TRBV7-9 to TRBJ1-1, with 7 positions matching TRBD1. V shed 5 bases and J 11 bases; nucleotides not matched to a gene: 11. In germline, CDR1 is SEHNR, CDR2 FQNEAQ (reference sequence). The CDR3 contains 13 residues. CDR3 bases: TGTGCCAGCAGCCGAGAAGAAGGGGGCTCGGCTTTCTTT. Amino acid sequence: CASSREEGGSAFF.

The V gene is TRBV5-1, the J gene TRBJ2-5, with 7 bases matching TRBD2. Trimming took 0 bases from V and 5 from J; bases not matched to a gene: 10. Germline CDR1 and CDR2: SGHRS and YFSETQ. The CDR3 is made up of 16 amino acids. The CDR3 DNA follows: TGCGCCAGCAGCTTGGAAGCCAGCGGGGAGGGGGAGACCCAGTACTTC. Amino acid sequence: CASSLEASGEGETQYF.

The rearrangement joins TRBV7-2 to TRBJ1-4, with D uncertain. This CDR3 is 16 amino acids long. Germline CDR1 is SGHTA and CDR2 is FQGNSA. Trimming took off 1 base at V and 3 bases at J, with 12 bases between the two ends. CDR3 bases: TGTGCCAGCAGCTTAGACCCACTCGGGGCTAATGAAAAACTGTTTTTT. Protein product: CASSLDPLGANEKLFF.